The 11 T cell receptor beta chains presented below share a single source sample, sequenced in a study of monozygotic twins with cystic fibrosis. Assay used: immunoSEQ multiplex PCR; TCRdb lists only in-frame clones, some missing. The data contain about 24,000 clones, roughly 90% of them singletons. Sequenced material: blood. The source is a girl aged 2 to 9 with cystic fibrosis.

The chain links TRBV12-5 to TRBJ1-5; D is ambiguous. This CDR3 spans 16 amino acids. Germline V gene data show CDR1 as LGHNT and CDR2 as FRNRAP. The ends were cut back, 1 base at V and 1 base at J, with 11 bases in the middle. The chain's CDR3 is CASGLDGGLSNQPQHF. As DNA, the CDR3 is TGTGCTAGTGGTTTGGACGGAGGACTGAGCAATCAGCCCCAGCATTTT.

This chain links TRBV2 with TRBJ1-2, with D tentatively TRBD1 (6 bases). The CDR3 consists of 13 residues. Per the germline V gene, CDR1 is SNHLY and CDR2 is FYNNEI. V lost 6 bases, J lost 8 bases, and 16 bases lay in between. This CDR3 reads CASRGTGHGGYTF. In DNA, the CDR3 is TGTGCCAGCAGGGGAACAGGGCATGGGGGCTACACCTTC.

The rearrangement links TRBV5-6 to TRBJ1-4, with 8 nucleotides matching TRBD1. With 4 bases clipped from V and 7 bases from J, the junction kept 6 bases outside the gene matches. Looked up from germline, CDR1 is SGHDT and CDR2 is YYEEEE. The CDR3 is 14 residues long. The CDR3 sequence: CASSADRVSEKLFF. Here the CDR3 DNA reads TGTGCCAGCAGCGCGGACAGGGTCAGTGAAAAACTGTTTTTT.

The chain links TRBV6-5 to TRBJ1-1; D is unresolved. The germline gives CDR1 MNHEY, CDR2 SVGAGI. This CDR3 comprises 13 residues. Trimming cost V 5 bases and J 1 base, with 8 bases left between them. In DNA, the CDR3 is TGTGCCAGCAGTCATCTACAGAACACTGAAGCTTTCTTT. Amino acid sequence: CASSHLQNTEAFF.

V gene TRBV4-1 combines with J gene TRBJ1-2, with D unresolved. Per germline, CDR1 MGHRA and CDR2 YSYEKL. V was cut by 0 bases and J by 2 bases, with 13 bases left in between. The CDR3 length is 16 residues. CDR3 sequence: CASSQDRVRVNYGYTF. In DNA form, the CDR3 reads TGCGCCAGCAGCCAAGATCGGGTGAGGGTGAACTATGGCTACACCTTC.

This clone was observed a few times. The CDR3 here is CASSVDRGGTEAFF. Written as DNA, the CDR3 is TGTGCCAGCAGCGTAGATAGGGGCGGCACTGAAGCTTTCTTT. The rearrangement links TRBV9 to TRBJ1-1; D may be TRBD1 (5 bases). The CDR3 consists of 14 residues. The germline V and J ends were trimmed by 0 bases and 4 bases, with 10 bases remaining between them. Germline-derived CDR1 and CDR2 are SGDLS and YYNGEE.

The chain joins TRBV4-3 to TRBJ2-7; TRBD1 matches at 11 bases. Germline V CDR1 and CDR2: LGHNA, YSLEER. Trimming cost V 0 bases and J 5 bases; bases outside gene matches: 9. The CDR3 length is 17 residues. CDR3 in DNA: TGCGCCAGCAGCCAAGATGGGGGACAGGGGGTCCGCAACGAGCAGTACTTC. This sequence encodes CASSQDGGQGVRNEQYF.

The chain couples TRBV5-1 to TRBJ2-5; D tentatively fits TRBD1 or TRBD2 (5 bases each). The V end was cut by 4 bases, the J end by 5 bases, with 21 bases between. The CDR3 has 16 amino acids. Germline V lookup: CDR1 SGHRS, CDR2 YFSETQ. The CDR3 coding sequence is TGCGCCAGCAGCCGATTCGCACAGGCCAGGGAGGAGACCCAGTACTTC. Residues: CASSRFAQAREETQYF.

In its sample, this clone was seen once. The DNA for the CDR3 is TGTGCCAGTTGGAACTCTGGAAACACCATATATTTT. This translates into CASWNSGNTIYF. This chain uses TRBV19 with TRBJ1-3; D remains ambiguous. The CDR3 is 12 residues long. Germline values: CDR1 LNHDA, CDR2 SQIVND (reference sequence). V lost 8 bases and J lost 0, with 5 bases in between.

This clone was detected only a few times. The gene calls are TRBV7-2 and TRBJ2-3, with D unresolved. The ends were cut back, 1 base at V and 2 bases at J, with 10 bases in the middle. This CDR3 contains 15 residues. Germline assignment: CDR1 SGHTA and CDR2 FQGNSA. The CDR3 protein is CASSLESDPTDTQYF. The DNA of the CDR3 is TGTGCCAGCAGCTTAGAAAGCGACCCCACAGATACGCAGTATTTT.

This sequence joins TRBV6-6 and TRBJ1-6; no clear D. V lost 7 bases and J lost 4, with 14 bases in between. CDR3 length equals 15 residues. The germline CDR1 and CDR2 sequences are MNHNY and SVGAGI (reference sequence). The chain's CDR3 is CASTQRSRYNSPLHF. Here the CDR3 DNA reads TGTGCCAGCACCCAAAGGTCCAGGTATAATTCACCCCTCCACTTT.